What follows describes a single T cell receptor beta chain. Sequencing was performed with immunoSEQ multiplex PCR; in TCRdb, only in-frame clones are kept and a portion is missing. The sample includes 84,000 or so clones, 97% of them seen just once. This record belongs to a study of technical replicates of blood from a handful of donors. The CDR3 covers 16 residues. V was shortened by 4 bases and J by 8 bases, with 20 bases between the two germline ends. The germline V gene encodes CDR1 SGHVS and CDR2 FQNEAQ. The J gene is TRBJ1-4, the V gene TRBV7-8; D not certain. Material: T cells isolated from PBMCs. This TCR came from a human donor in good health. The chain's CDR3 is CASSSLTGLGGEKLFF. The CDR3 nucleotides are TGTGCCAGCAGCTCCTTAACCGGATTAGGAGGGGAAAAACTGTTTTTT.